This T cell receptor (beta chain) was identified during a study of post-analysis software for immune sequencing data. The overall study: Relapsing-remitting, secondary progressive and progressive-relapsing multiple sclerosis courses were included.

Tagging with unique molecular identifiers was a feature of the TCR beta cDNA libraries. Each batch of roughly 0.95 to 10 million T cells produced roughly 0.5 million cDNA molecules. TCRdb re-called the PCR reads with MiXCR, one entry per CDR3 protein. The table lists hundreds of thousands of distinct CDR3 sequences, roughly 45% of them singletons. Points on this clonotype: Antigen: not known.

The CDR3 runs to 14 residues. Trimming shortened V by 6 bases and J by 1 base, and 10 bases separated the two germline ends. Overall study results and limits: Higher frequency in patients than in controls was seen for roughly five TRBV segments, with TRBV5-6, TRBV5-1 and TRBV20-1 among them. Controls showed significantly higher normalized Chao1 diversity than did multiple sclerosis patients. Clustering by F measure revealed strong co-clustering among samples prepared together in one batch.

Sample: blood. The receptor's source is a girl aged 10-17 years with multiple sclerosis. The rearrangement links TRBV12-3 or TRBV12-4 to TRBJ1-5; TRBD1 might be the D (6 bases). This CDR3 reads CASRPTGSNQPQHF. For the CDR3, the DNA is TGTGCCAGCAGGCCAACAGGGAGCAATCAGCCCCAGCATTTT.